This section outlines one T cell receptor beta chain sequence together with its context. Its target is not known. This sample is drawn from a study of T cells in localized non-small cell lung cancer. Regarding the study as a whole: Only one tumor region was sequenced, so heterogeneity remains possible. Uninvolved adjacent lung showed the highest T cell clonality, exceeding tumor.

Some clones are missing from TCRdb's copy, which holds only in-frame ones; the method was immunoSEQ multiplex PCR. The sample consists of about 40,000 clones, about 87% of them appearing once. This CDR3 is 14 amino acids long. Between the trimmed V and J ends, which lost 4 bases and 3 bases, there was a span of 10 bases. Germline V CDR1 and CDR2: SGHTS, YDEGEE. Sequenced material: peripheral blood, taken before any cancer treatment. This TCR derives from a man aged 18 to 50 with stage I lung adenocarcinoma. V and J are TRBV5-8 and TRBJ1-4, with a tentative D call TRBD1 (5 bases). The CDR3 DNA is TGTGCCAGCAGCCAGGGATTGGCTAATGAAAAACTGTTTTTT. It is translated as CASSQGLANEKLFF.